This TCR beta chain was sequenced during a study of blood T cells in healthy people across ages. Each donor was a healthy Caucasian individual from Russia, aged 6 to 90. For the second PCR, which ran for 7 to 11 cycles, a sample-barcoded 5' primer and a J-beta primer mix were used. Tags on each cDNA molecule came from a template-switch adaptor with 12 random nucleotides. TCRdb reprocessed the 5' RACE reads with MiXCR, giving one entry per CDR3 protein. The sample holds approximately 1,100,000 distinct CDR3 sequences; over 35% are singletons and the top ten take 15% to 20%. From germline, CDR1 is MNHEY and CDR2 SMNVEV (reference sequence). V lost 5 bases, J lost 1 base, and 3 bases stayed unmatched. The CDR3 loop spans 14 amino acids. This clonotype was observed a handful of times.

Sequenced sample: blood. This sequence was found in a woman in her sixties or seventies in good health. The chain carries TRBV27 and TRBJ1-1, with 8 bases identical to TRBD1. CDR3: CASSVDRGNTEAFF. Written as DNA, the CDR3 is TGTGCCAGCAGTGTAGACAGGGGGAACACTGAAGCTTTCTTT.